These T cell receptor beta chains were read from a single sample in a study of T cell responses to AZD1222 COVID-19 vaccine. The method was immunoSEQ multiplex PCR; TCRdb's version includes in-frame clones alone and lacks a portion of them. The sample has about 140,000 clones; around 91% are singletons. The specimen was peripheral blood, collected on day 0 of AZD1222 vaccination. The receptor set was obtained from an adult in good health. Both conserved end residues are part of each CDR3. Rows may omit the clone size; those that give it use once, few, many or a size class.

CDR3 protein | V gene | clone size | J gene
CSVDLTGTTGELFF | TRBV29-1 | . | TRBJ2-2
CASSLDGTYEQYF | TRBV28 | few | TRBJ2-7
CASSLGTSSYEQYF | TRBV7-8 | . | TRBJ2-7
CARSPTRGYNSPLHF | TRBV2 | . | TRBJ1-6
CASSRNRGQTYEQYF | TRBV5-4 | . | TRBJ2-7
CASSYGRVRRLSGYTF | TRBV6-5 | . | TRBJ1-2
CASSLDSGAGTDTQYF | TRBV7-9 | once | TRBJ2-3
CASSPKRYNSPLHF | TRBV14 | . | TRBJ1-6
CASSSGGNEQFF | TRBV5-4 | . | TRBJ2-1
CASRPQGSGANVLTF | TRBV6-5 | few | TRBJ2-6
CASSQDMGRDEKLFF | TRBV4-2 | . | TRBJ1-4
CASSQAYRSSTDTQYF | TRBV3-1/TRBV3-2 | . | TRBJ2-3
CASSLGQGSIDGYTF | TRBV27 | . | TRBJ1-2
CASSLGQGRETQYF | TRBV11-2 | . | TRBJ2-5
CAWSVERRGKAFF | TRBV30 | . | TRBJ1-1
CASSSFSGNTIYF | TRBV2 | . | TRBJ1-3
CASSPRQGGTEAFF | TRBV7-9 | few | TRBJ1-1
CASSLLGQGAETQYF | TRBV13 | . | TRBJ2-5
CASRPTGEHEQYF | TRBV2 | once | TRBJ2-7
CASSLGDRGINYGYTF | TRBV11-2 | . | TRBJ1-2